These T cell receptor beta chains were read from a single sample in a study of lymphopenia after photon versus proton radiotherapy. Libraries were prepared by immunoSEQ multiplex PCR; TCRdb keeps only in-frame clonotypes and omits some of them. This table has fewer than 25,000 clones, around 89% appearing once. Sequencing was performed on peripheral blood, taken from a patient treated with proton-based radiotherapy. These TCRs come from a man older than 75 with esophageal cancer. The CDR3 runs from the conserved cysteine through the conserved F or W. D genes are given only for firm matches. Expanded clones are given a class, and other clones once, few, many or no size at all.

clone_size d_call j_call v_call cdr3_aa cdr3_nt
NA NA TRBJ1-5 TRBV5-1 CASSLEGHQPQHF TGCGCCAGCAGCTTGGAGGGGCACCAGCCCCAGCATTTT
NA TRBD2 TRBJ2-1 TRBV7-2 CASSLVPTIAGSTYNEQFF TGTGCCAGCAGCTTAGTCCCTACCATAGCGGGTTCGACCTACAATGAGCAGTTCTTC
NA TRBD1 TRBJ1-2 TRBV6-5 CASSYAGTGYGYTF TGTGCCAGCAGTTACGCCGGGACAGGGTATGGCTACACCTTC
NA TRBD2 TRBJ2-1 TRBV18 CASSPPTGEGPHNEQFF TGTGCCAGCTCACCACCGACCGGGGAGGGGCCCCACAATGAGCAGTTCTTC
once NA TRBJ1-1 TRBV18 CASSPTGLEGVLNTEAFF TGTGCCAGCTCACCTACGGGGCTTGAGGGGGTGCTGAACACTGAAGCTTTCTTT
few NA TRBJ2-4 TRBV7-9 CASSLDLAKNIQYF TGTGCCAGCAGCTTAGATCTAGCCAAAAACATTCAGTACTTC
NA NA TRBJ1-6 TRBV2 CASRRTVNSPLHF TGTGCCAGCAGGAGGACGGTTAATTCACCCCTCCACTTT
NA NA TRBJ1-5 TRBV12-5 CASGLVSTVRHQPQHF TGTGCTAGTGGTTTGGTCTCGACAGTGAGGCATCAGCCCCAGCATTTT
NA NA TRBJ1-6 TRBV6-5 CASSYGNREVLHF TGTGCCAGCAGTTACGGCAACAGGGAGGTACTCCACTTT
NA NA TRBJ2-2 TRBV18 CASSPRRAAGELFF TGTGCCAGCTCACCACGCAGGGCCGCCGGGGAGCTGTTTTTT
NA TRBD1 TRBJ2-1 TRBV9 CASSVLGQGIGEQFF TGTGCCAGCAGCGTATTGGGACAGGGGATCGGTGAGCAGTTCTTC
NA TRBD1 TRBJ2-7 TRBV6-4 CASSGLDRVMGDEQYF TGTGCCAGCAGTGGGCTGGACAGGGTGATGGGAGACGAGCAGTACTTC
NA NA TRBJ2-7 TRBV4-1 CASSQGLGAYPYEQYF TGCGCCAGCAGCCAAGGGCTAGGGGCCTACCCCTACGAGCAGTACTTC
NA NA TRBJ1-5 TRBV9 CASSVGGFNQPQHF TGTGCCAGCAGCGTAGGTGGGTTCAATCAGCCCCAGCATTTT
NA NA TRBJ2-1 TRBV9 CASSVQGSSYNEQFF TGTGCCAGCAGCGTACAGGGAAGCTCCTACAATGAGCAGTTCTTC
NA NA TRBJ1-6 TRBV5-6 CASSLARDNSPLHF TGTGCCAGCAGCTTGGCCAGGGACAATTCACCCCTCCACTTT
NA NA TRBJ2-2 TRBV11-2 CASSLAYSGELFF TGTGCCAGCAGCTTAGCGTATTCCGGGGAGCTGTTTTTT
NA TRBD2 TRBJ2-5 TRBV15 CATSRVGGAQETQYF TGTGCCACCAGCAGAGTGGGAGGGGCCCAAGAGACCCAGTACTTC